Listed below are T cell receptor beta chains from one sample, sequenced in a study of T cells in Graves' hyperthyroidism and ophthalmopathy. From the multiplex PCR reads, TCRdb called clonotypes with MiXCR, one entry per CDR3 protein. The table has about 640,000 distinct CDR3 sequences, 20% to 25% seen once. The sequenced material came from blood. The receptor source for this set is a young man with Graves' ophthalmopathy. Each CDR3 is given without its conserved first and last residue.

v_gene: TRBV7-8; j_gene: TRBJ2-1; CDR3aa: ASSLGTSEDEQF
v_gene: TRBV19; j_gene: TRBJ1-4; CDR3aa: ASRPDRVEEKLF
v_gene: TRBV7-9; j_gene: TRBJ2-1; CDR3aa: ASSLGTRRSYNEQF
v_gene: TRBV12-3/TRBV12-4; j_gene: TRBJ2-5; CDR3aa: ASREGPQETQY
v_gene: TRBV11-3; j_gene: TRBJ2-1; CDR3aa: ASSLDSAGSYNEQF
v_gene: TRBV4-3; j_gene: TRBJ1-1; CDR3aa: ASSPGGGPNTEAF
v_gene: TRBV15; j_gene: TRBJ1-5; CDR3aa: ATSTYRGAQPQH
v_gene: TRBV6-5; j_gene: TRBJ2-1; CDR3aa: ASSYSQGQNNEQF
v_gene: TRBV3-1; j_gene: TRBJ2-2; CDR3aa: ASSQSSSLNTGELF
v_gene: TRBV3-1; j_gene: TRBJ1-2; CDR3aa: ASSQTGYGYT
v_gene: TRBV5-1; j_gene: TRBJ2-1; CDR3aa: ASSATGTVYNEQF
v_gene: TRBV6-2/TRBV6-3; j_gene: TRBJ2-5; CDR3aa: ASSYGWTAPQETQY
v_gene: TRBV7-2; j_gene: TRBJ2-7; CDR3aa: ASKAGLSYEQY
v_gene: TRBV4-2; j_gene: TRBJ1-4; CDR3aa: ASSQAEGATNEKLF
v_gene: TRBV20-1; j_gene: TRBJ2-2; CDR3aa: SAPQGAGTGELF
v_gene: TRBV2; j_gene: TRBJ2-7; CDR3aa: ASSDQTGVSYEQY
v_gene: TRBV20-1; j_gene: TRBJ2-1; CDR3aa: SAGMGTRNEQF
v_gene: TRBV20-1; j_gene: TRBJ1-5; CDR3aa: SNQGLMRQPQH
v_gene: TRBV7-4; j_gene: TRBJ2-1; CDR3aa: ASSFGQGVTSGNNEQF
v_gene: TRBV9; j_gene: TRBJ1-2; CDR3aa: ASSSPQNNYGYT
v_gene: TRBV29-1; j_gene: TRBJ2-3; CDR3aa: SAEPGTDTQY
v_gene: TRBV5-1; j_gene: TRBJ2-1; CDR3aa: ASSLEGGQVNEQF
v_gene: TRBV4-2; j_gene: TRBJ2-7; CDR3aa: ASSQLLGQAGGSYEQY
v_gene: TRBV5-8; j_gene: TRBJ2-1; CDR3aa: ASTSSGISYNEQF
v_gene: TRBV24-1; j_gene: TRBJ1-5; CDR3aa: ATSDFRVQQPQH
v_gene: TRBV14; j_gene: TRBJ2-1; CDR3aa: ASSQERGDEQF
v_gene: TRBV3-1; j_gene: TRBJ1-6; CDR3aa: ASSQGANSPLH
v_gene: TRBV11-3; j_gene: TRBJ2-7; CDR3aa: ASSSQSPGESSEQY
v_gene: TRBV28; j_gene: TRBJ1-5; CDR3aa: ASTPDRGRQPQH
v_gene: TRBV12-3/TRBV12-4; j_gene: TRBJ1-2; CDR3aa: ASNTQGFYGYT
v_gene: TRBV6-1; j_gene: TRBJ2-5; CDR3aa: ASSLIWGETQY
v_gene: TRBV5-1; j_gene: TRBJ1-6; CDR3aa: ASSLVAGINSPLH
v_gene: TRBV11-2; j_gene: TRBJ2-7; CDR3aa: ASSLIPYEQY
v_gene: TRBV6-5; j_gene: TRBJ1-2; CDR3aa: ASSYGGGRWAGYT
v_gene: TRBV6-2/TRBV6-3; j_gene: TRBJ2-7; CDR3aa: ASRVRRGYNEQY
v_gene: TRBV5-4; j_gene: TRBJ2-3; CDR3aa: ASSDTRVSSTDTQY
v_gene: TRBV7-6; j_gene: TRBJ2-2; CDR3aa: AAGSNTGELF
v_gene: TRBV19; j_gene: TRBJ2-7; CDR3aa: ASSILGSAYEQY
v_gene: TRBV7-8; j_gene: TRBJ2-5; CDR3aa: ASSLARLAGTKETQY
v_gene: TRBV11-2; j_gene: TRBJ1-5; CDR3aa: ASSSRTGGSNQPQH
v_gene: TRBV6-2/TRBV6-3; j_gene: TRBJ2-4; CDR3aa: ASSYNVRPWGIQY
v_gene: TRBV11-3; j_gene: TRBJ2-2; CDR3aa: ASSPGTSGRGPNTGELF
v_gene: TRBV29-1; j_gene: TRBJ1-1; CDR3aa: SVTGGMGRMNTEAF
v_gene: TRBV11-2; j_gene: TRBJ2-7; CDR3aa: ASSFRLEYYEQY
v_gene: TRBV10-3; j_gene: TRBJ2-5; CDR3aa: AIGESETQY
v_gene: TRBV11-2; j_gene: TRBJ1-1; CDR3aa: ASSVGAEAF
v_gene: TRBV19; j_gene: TRBJ1-1; CDR3aa: ASSISGYTEAF
v_gene: TRBV20-1; j_gene: TRBJ1-2; CDR3aa: SARDLGRSYGYT
v_gene: TRBV5-1; j_gene: TRBJ2-1; CDR3aa: ASSLTGQGQSEQF
v_gene: TRBV12-3/TRBV12-4; j_gene: TRBJ2-7; CDR3aa: ASSSNRGLSEQY
v_gene: TRBV4-1; j_gene: TRBJ2-7; CDR3aa: ASSQDPAETYEQY
v_gene: TRBV18; j_gene: TRBJ2-1; CDR3aa: ASSPILLVAGGYNEQF